The present entry profiles one TCR beta chain with its context. Through a sample-barcoded 5' primer and a J-beta primer mix, a second PCR was run for about 6 to 12 cycles. TCRdb re-called the 5' RACE reads through MiXCR, storing one row per CDR3 protein. The table lists about 650,000 distinct CDR3 sequences, 40% to 65% of them singletons. Germline V gene sequence: CDR1 LGHNT, CDR2 FRNRAP. The V end was cut by 4 bases, the J end by 4 bases, with 10 bases between. CDR3 length: 13 amino acids. These data belong to a study of blood T cells in healthy people across ages. The gene calls are TRBV12-5 and TRBJ1-1, with D possibly TRBD1 on 6 matching bases. Sequencing used blood. This TCR was recovered from a woman of 80 years or more in good health. This chain's CDR3 is CASGCGGVTEAFF. CDR3 sequence (DNA): TGTGCTAGTGGTTGCGGGGGCGTCACTGAAGCTTTCTTT.